A selection of T cell receptor beta chains follows, all from one sample in a study of blood T cell repertoires in COVID-19. Generated by immunoSEQ multiplex PCR, the TCRdb table keeps only in-frame clones and is missing some. The data hold around 19,000 clones, with 87% observed a single time. The sequencing sample was made of peripheral blood. The receptors here all came from a human donor in a cohort sampled during active COVID-19. The donor label of this sample is uncertain. Both conserved end residues are part of each CDR3. Fields, in order: clone size, J gene, V gene, D gene, CDR3 protein, CDR3 DNA. The D gene is left open where the match is weak. A clone size is listed for some rows: how often the clone was seen (once, few, many), or a class if it is expanded.

abundance: NA; j_gene: TRBJ1-2; v_gene: TRBV28; d_gene: NA; CDR3aa: CASSPGPGRERGYTF; CDR3nt: TGTGCCAGCAGCCCCGGTCCAGGGCGGGAACGTGGCTACACCTTC
abundance: NA; j_gene: TRBJ1-6; v_gene: TRBV2; d_gene: TRBD1; CDR3aa: CASSEAGQGFNSPLHF; CDR3nt: TGTGCCAGCAGTGAGGCGGGACAGGGGTTTAATTCACCCCTCCACTTT
abundance: once; j_gene: TRBJ2-7; v_gene: TRBV3-1/TRBV3-2; d_gene: NA; CDR3aa: CASSQVSRSSYEQYF; CDR3nt: TGTGCCAGCAGCCAAGTCAGCCGGAGCTCCTACGAGCAGTACTTC
abundance: once; j_gene: TRBJ2-1; v_gene: TRBV7-2; d_gene: NA; CDR3aa: CASRYSTGDEQFF; CDR3nt: TGTGCCAGCAGATACAGCACAGGCGATGAGCAGTTCTTC
abundance: NA; j_gene: TRBJ2-3; v_gene: TRBV27; d_gene: NA; CDR3aa: CASSLRREDTQYF; CDR3nt: TGTGCCAGCAGTCTTAGACGGGAAGATACGCAGTATTTT
abundance: NA; j_gene: TRBJ2-1; v_gene: TRBV19; d_gene: NA; CDR3aa: CASSPTTGTPGKVF; CDR3nt: TGTGCCAGTAGTCCTACGACCGGGACTCCCGGTAAGGTCTTC
abundance: NA; j_gene: TRBJ2-7; v_gene: TRBV21-1; d_gene: NA; CDR3aa: CASSKETGVHEQYF; CDR3nt: TGTGCCAGCAGCAAAGAGACAGGGGTACACGAGCAGTACTTC
abundance: NA; j_gene: TRBJ1-5; v_gene: TRBV23-1; d_gene: NA; CDR3aa: CASSQNWKQGPNQPQHF; CDR3nt: TGCGCCAGCAGTCAAAACTGGAAACAGGGCCCAAATCAGCCCCAGCATTTT
abundance: NA; j_gene: TRBJ1-1; v_gene: TRBV30; d_gene: NA; CDR3aa: CAWLWNTEAFF; CDR3nt: TGTGCCTGGCTTTGGAACACTGAAGCTTTCTTT
abundance: NA; j_gene: TRBJ1-3; v_gene: TRBV5-1; d_gene: NA; CDR3aa: CASRRRPQGAGLFSGNTIYF; CDR3nt: TGCGCCAGCAGGAGACGCCCACAGGGAGCGGGGCTCTTCTCTGGAAACACCATATATTTT
abundance: once; j_gene: TRBJ2-1; v_gene: TRBV5-1; d_gene: NA; CDR3aa: CASWSSLASDEQFF; CDR3nt: TGCGCCAGCTGGTCAAGCCTAGCTTCGGATGAGCAGTTCTTC
abundance: NA; j_gene: TRBJ2-1; v_gene: TRBV28; d_gene: TRBD2; CDR3aa: CASSLYYSGDEQFF; CDR3nt: TGTGCCAGCAGTTTATATTACAGCGGGGATGAGCAGTTCTTC
abundance: NA; j_gene: TRBJ2-1; v_gene: TRBV7-6; d_gene: NA; CDR3aa: CASSLGAGHSYNEQFF; CDR3nt: TGTGCCAGCTCCCTTGGGGCAGGGCACTCCTACAATGAGCAGTTCTTC
abundance: NA; j_gene: TRBJ2-5; v_gene: TRBV5-6; d_gene: NA; CDR3aa: CASSPLTGEETQYF; CDR3nt: TGTGCCAGCAGCCCTTTAACGGGAGAAGAGACCCAGTACTTC
abundance: NA; j_gene: TRBJ1-1; v_gene: TRBV2; d_gene: TRBD1; CDR3aa: CASSEGGQGYTEAFF; CDR3nt: TGTGCCAGCAGTGAAGGGGGACAGGGTTACACTGAAGCTTTCTTT
abundance: NA; j_gene: TRBJ2-3; v_gene: TRBV27; d_gene: TRBD1; CDR3aa: CASSPNRGDTQYF; CDR3nt: TGTGCCAGCAGTCCGAACAGGGGAGATACGCAGTATTTT
abundance: NA; j_gene: TRBJ2-1; v_gene: TRBV6-1; d_gene: TRBD2; CDR3aa: CASSGRLAGVLDNEQFF; CDR3nt: TGTGCCAGCAGTGGAAGATTAGCGGGAGTATTGGACAATGAGCAGTTCTTC
abundance: NA; j_gene: TRBJ1-1; v_gene: TRBV7-9; d_gene: NA; CDR3aa: CASSAGNRDTEAFF; CDR3nt: TGTGCCAGCAGCGCAGGTAACAGGGACACTGAAGCTTTCTTT
abundance: NA; j_gene: TRBJ2-1; v_gene: TRBV19; d_gene: TRBD2; CDR3aa: CASRDIAGGNGNEQFF; CDR3nt: TGTGCCAGTAGGGATATAGCGGGAGGGAACGGTAATGAGCAGTTCTTC
abundance: NA; j_gene: TRBJ1-1; v_gene: TRBV5-1; d_gene: NA; CDR3aa: CASSLETGLNTEAFF; CDR3nt: TGCGCCAGCAGCTTGGAGACAGGACTGAACACTGAAGCTTTCTTT
abundance: NA; j_gene: TRBJ1-5; v_gene: TRBV28; d_gene: NA; CDR3aa: CASSLWGASSNQPQHF; CDR3nt: TGTGCCAGCAGTTTATGGGGGGCGTCGAGCAATCAGCCCCAGCATTTT
abundance: NA; j_gene: TRBJ2-7; v_gene: TRBV10-3; d_gene: TRBD2; CDR3aa: CAITPSIGGSEQYF; CDR3nt: TGTGCCATCACCCCCTCTATTGGCGGGAGTGAGCAGTACTTC
abundance: NA; j_gene: TRBJ2-6; v_gene: TRBV18; d_gene: TRBD1; CDR3aa: CASSGQTSGANVLTF; CDR3nt: TGTGCCAGCTCGGGACAGACTTCTGGGGCCAACGTCCTGACTTTC
abundance: NA; j_gene: TRBJ1-1; v_gene: TRBV7-9; d_gene: TRBD1; CDR3aa: CASSRSNRDRQNTEAFF; CDR3nt: TGTGCCAGCAGCCGATCTAACCGGGACAGACAGAACACTGAAGCTTTCTTT
abundance: NA; j_gene: TRBJ2-7; v_gene: TRBV28; d_gene: TRBD2; CDR3aa: CASTRLASSYEQYF; CDR3nt: TGTGCCAGCACCCGACTAGCGAGCTCCTACGAGCAGTACTTC
abundance: NA; j_gene: TRBJ1-1; v_gene: TRBV3-1/TRBV3-2; d_gene: NA; CDR3aa: CASRQTGNTEAFF; CDR3nt: TGTGCCAGCAGGCAAACAGGAAACACTGAAGCTTTCTTT
abundance: NA; j_gene: TRBJ1-1; v_gene: TRBV2; d_gene: NA; CDR3aa: CASSAGSDTEAFF; CDR3nt: TGTGCCAGCAGCGCAGGGTCGGACACTGAAGCTTTCTTT
abundance: NA; j_gene: TRBJ2-3; v_gene: TRBV5-1; d_gene: NA; CDR3aa: CASSPRVDGDTQYF; CDR3nt: TGCGCCAGCAGCCCGAGGGTGGATGGAGATACGCAGTATTTT
abundance: NA; j_gene: TRBJ1-1; v_gene: TRBV7-9; d_gene: NA; CDR3aa: CASSYSPKNTEAFF; CDR3nt: TGTGCCAGCAGCTACTCCCCCAAGAACACTGAAGCTTTCTTT
abundance: NA; j_gene: TRBJ1-4; v_gene: TRBV2; d_gene: NA; CDR3aa: CASRGFDEKLFF; CDR3nt: TGTGCCAGCCGCGGCTTTGATGAAAAACTGTTTTTT
abundance: NA; j_gene: TRBJ2-1; v_gene: TRBV29-1; d_gene: NA; CDR3aa: CSVDDGGPTNYNEQFF; CDR3nt: TGCAGCGTTGACGACGGAGGACCGACTAACTACAATGAGCAGTTCTTC
abundance: NA; j_gene: TRBJ2-2; v_gene: TRBV2; d_gene: NA; CDR3aa: CASSLLGGGELFF; CDR3nt: TGTGCCAGCAGTCTACTAGGTGGCGGGGAGCTGTTTTTT
abundance: NA; j_gene: TRBJ1-6; v_gene: TRBV18; d_gene: NA; CDR3aa: CASSPPGGGQGESPLHF; CDR3nt: TGTGCCAGCTCACCACCCGGCGGAGGGCAGGGTGAATCACCCCTCCACTTT
abundance: NA; j_gene: TRBJ2-7; v_gene: TRBV29-1; d_gene: NA; CDR3aa: CSAYPAPHSIYEQYF; CDR3nt: TGCAGCGCCTACCCAGCCCCACACAGTATCTACGAGCAGTACTTC
abundance: NA; j_gene: TRBJ2-1; v_gene: TRBV20-1; d_gene: TRBD2; CDR3aa: CSASIVTSGYNEQFF; CDR3nt: TGCAGTGCTAGTATCGTCACTAGCGGTTACAATGAGCAGTTCTTC
abundance: NA; j_gene: TRBJ1-4; v_gene: TRBV6-1; d_gene: TRBD1; CDR3aa: CASSEAHRGTNEKLFF; CDR3nt: TGTGCCAGCAGTGAAGCCCACAGGGGAACTAATGAAAAACTGTTTTTT
abundance: NA; j_gene: TRBJ2-2; v_gene: TRBV19; d_gene: TRBD1; CDR3aa: CASSTHRGRETGELFF; CDR3nt: TGTGCCAGTAGTACCCACAGGGGTAGGGAAACCGGGGAGCTGTTTTTT
abundance: NA; j_gene: TRBJ1-6; v_gene: TRBV27; d_gene: TRBD1; CDR3aa: CASSLRGQVAGSPLHF; CDR3nt: TGTGCCAGCAGTTTACGGGGACAGGTCGCTGGGTCACCCCTCCACTTT
abundance: once; j_gene: TRBJ2-6; v_gene: TRBV4-2; d_gene: NA; CDR3aa: CASSQLQFWGANVLTF; CDR3nt: TGTGCCAGCAGCCAACTACAGTTCTGGGGGGCCAACGTCCTGACTTTC
abundance: NA; j_gene: TRBJ2-7; v_gene: TRBV12-5; d_gene: TRBD1; CDR3aa: CASGPTGTETYEQYF; CDR3nt: TGTGCTAGTGGTCCCACCGGGACAGAAACCTACGAGCAGTACTTC
abundance: NA; j_gene: TRBJ1-4; v_gene: TRBV19; d_gene: TRBD1; CDR3aa: CASSYDRGGEKLFF; CDR3nt: TGTGCCAGTAGTTACGACAGGGGCGGTGAAAAACTGTTTTTT
abundance: NA; j_gene: TRBJ1-5; v_gene: TRBV15; d_gene: TRBD1; CDR3aa: CATSRVAGGYQPQHF; CDR3nt: TGTGCCACCAGCAGAGTTGCAGGGGGGTATCAGCCCCAGCATTTT
abundance: NA; j_gene: TRBJ2-7; v_gene: TRBV7-6; d_gene: TRBD2; CDR3aa: CASSLEREALLGEQYF; CDR3nt: TGTGCCAGCAGCTTAGAACGGGAGGCCCTATTAGGCGAGCAGTACTTC
abundance: NA; j_gene: TRBJ2-4; v_gene: TRBV6-2/TRBV6-3; d_gene: NA; CDR3aa: CASSFSTPPIQYF; CDR3nt: TGTGCCAGCAGTTTCTCAACTCCCCCCATTCAGTACTTC
abundance: NA; j_gene: TRBJ2-7; v_gene: TRBV4-1; d_gene: TRBD2; CDR3aa: CASTTNPGGYEQYF; CDR3nt: TGCGCCAGCACAACCAACCCCGGGGGGTACGAGCAGTACTTC